The rows below give T cell receptor beta chains drawn from one sample of a study of T cell clones after liver transplantation. Measured with immunoSEQ multiplex PCR; TCRdb has only the in-frame clones, and not every one. This sample has some 120,000 clones, with over 75% found just once. This sample comprised CD4+ T cells from blood, obtained 12 months after liver transplant. The receptors derive from a human patient who received a liver transplant. Some T cells may be provided by the graft donor. Both conserved end residues are part of each CDR3. D genes are given only for firm matches. Clone size, where shown, is once, few, many, or a class for clones that have expanded.

v_call: TRBV18; clone_size: -; cdr3_length: 14; d_call: -; j_call: TRBJ2-6; cdr3_aa: CASSLNSGANVLTF; cdr3_nt: TGTGCCAGCTCACTAAACTCTGGGGCCAACGTCCTGACTTTC
v_call: TRBV6-5; clone_size: -; cdr3_length: 14; d_call: TRBD1; j_call: TRBJ2-7; cdr3_aa: CASRPGQGVYEQYF; cdr3_nt: TGTGCCAGCAGACCGGGACAGGGGGTGTACGAGCAGTACTTC
v_call: TRBV19; clone_size: -; cdr3_length: 14; d_call: TRBD2; j_call: TRBJ2-2; cdr3_aa: CASTGLAGAGELFF; cdr3_nt: TGTGCCAGTACTGGACTAGCGGGAGCCGGGGAGCTGTTTTTT
v_call: TRBV7-9; clone_size: few; cdr3_length: 15; d_call: -; j_call: TRBJ1-2; cdr3_aa: CASSLSSGFNYGYTF; cdr3_nt: TGTGCCAGCAGCCTCTCAAGTGGATTTAACTATGGCTACACCTTC
v_call: TRBV4-1; clone_size: once; cdr3_length: 18; d_call: TRBD1; j_call: TRBJ2-1; cdr3_aa: CASSQDIGQGRISNEQFF; cdr3_nt: TGCGCCAGCAGCCAAGATATTGGACAGGGTAGGATATCCAATGAGCAGTTCTTC
v_call: TRBV19; clone_size: -; cdr3_length: 17; d_call: -; j_call: TRBJ2-3; cdr3_aa: CASSRKGPSAQADTQYF; cdr3_nt: TGTGCCAGTAGCCGGAAGGGACCTTCCGCCCAAGCAGATACGCAGTATTTT
v_call: TRBV5-1; clone_size: -; cdr3_length: 13; d_call: -; j_call: TRBJ2-7; cdr3_aa: CASSQTETYEQYF; cdr3_nt: TGCGCCAGCAGCCAGACGGAGACCTACGAGCAGTACTTC
v_call: TRBV9; clone_size: -; cdr3_length: 13; d_call: -; j_call: TRBJ1-2; cdr3_aa: CASSVVEMDGYTF; cdr3_nt: TGTGCCAGCAGCGTAGTGGAGATGGATGGCTACACCTTC
v_call: TRBV18; clone_size: -; cdr3_length: 16; d_call: -; j_call: TRBJ1-1; cdr3_aa: CASSPKVSRGSTEAFF; cdr3_nt: TGTGCCAGCTCACCGAAAGTTTCAAGAGGGAGCACTGAAGCTTTCTTT
v_call: TRBV7-2; clone_size: -; cdr3_length: 11; d_call: -; j_call: TRBJ2-3; cdr3_aa: CASRLTDTQYF; cdr3_nt: TGTGCCAGCAGACTCACAGATACGCAGTATTTT
v_call: TRBV12-2; clone_size: -; cdr3_length: 12; d_call: -; j_call: TRBJ2-7; cdr3_aa: CRLAGDTYEQYF; cdr3_nt: TGCCGACTAGCGGGTGATACCTACGAGCAGTACTTC
v_call: TRBV7-9; clone_size: -; cdr3_length: 15; d_call: -; j_call: TRBJ1-1; cdr3_aa: CASSLSGSGGTEAFF; cdr3_nt: TGTGCCAGCAGCTTATCGGGCTCAGGCGGCACTGAAGCTTTCTTT
v_call: TRBV4-2; clone_size: -; cdr3_length: 15; d_call: TRBD2; j_call: TRBJ2-3; cdr3_aa: CASSQLAGAPDTQYF; cdr3_nt: TGTGCCAGCAGCCAACTAGCGGGAGCCCCAGATACGCAGTATTTT
v_call: TRBV5-1; clone_size: once; cdr3_length: 15; d_call: -; j_call: TRBJ2-4; cdr3_aa: CASSFGAMDKNIQYF; cdr3_nt: TGCGCCAGCAGCTTCGGCGCGATGGACAAAAACATTCAGTACTTC
v_call: TRBV5-4; clone_size: once; cdr3_length: 16; d_call: TRBD1; j_call: TRBJ2-5; cdr3_aa: CASSTGQGGYQETQYF; cdr3_nt: TGTGCCAGCAGCACCGGACAGGGGGGGTACCAAGAGACCCAGTACTTC
v_call: TRBV5-1; clone_size: -; cdr3_length: 14; d_call: -; j_call: TRBJ2-4; cdr3_aa: CASSPSDTQNIQYF; cdr3_nt: TGCGCCAGCAGCCCGTCGGACACTCAAAACATTCAGTACTTC
v_call: TRBV5-4; clone_size: -; cdr3_length: 16; d_call: -; j_call: TRBJ2-3; cdr3_aa: CASSSKGRGSTDTQYF; cdr3_nt: TGTGCCAGCAGCTCCAAGGGGCGGGGTAGCACAGATACGCAGTATTTT
v_call: TRBV5-4; clone_size: -; cdr3_length: 13; d_call: TRBD1; j_call: TRBJ1-6; cdr3_aa: CASSWDSVSPLHF; cdr3_nt: TGTGCCAGCAGCTGGGACAGTGTTTCACCCCTCCACTTT
v_call: TRBV5-6; clone_size: -; cdr3_length: 15; d_call: TRBD1; j_call: TRBJ2-7; cdr3_aa: CASSFWTGSGYEQYF; cdr3_nt: TGTGCCAGCAGCTTTTGGACAGGGTCTGGGTACGAGCAGTACTTC
v_call: TRBV7-6; clone_size: -; cdr3_length: 16; d_call: TRBD1; j_call: TRBJ2-1; cdr3_aa: CASSLASGTGYNEQFF; cdr3_nt: TGTGCCAGCAGCTTAGCGTCGGGGACAGGCTACAATGAGCAGTTCTTC
v_call: TRBV4-3; clone_size: -; cdr3_length: 16; d_call: TRBD1; j_call: TRBJ2-3; cdr3_aa: CASSQGDRGRTDTQYF; cdr3_nt: TGCGCCAGCAGCCAAGGGGACAGGGGGAGGACAGATACGCAGTATTTT
v_call: TRBV7-6; clone_size: -; cdr3_length: 14; d_call: -; j_call: TRBJ1-4; cdr3_aa: CASSPILSGEKLFF; cdr3_nt: TGTGCCAGCAGCCCTATTCTCTCGGGCGAAAAACTGTTTTTT
v_call: TRBV9; clone_size: once; cdr3_length: 15; d_call: -; j_call: TRBJ2-1; cdr3_aa: CASSVTSSPGNEQFF; cdr3_nt: TGTGCCAGCAGCGTAACCTCCTCCCCTGGCAATGAGCAGTTCTTC
v_call: TRBV27; clone_size: once; cdr3_length: 16; d_call: TRBD2; j_call: TRBJ2-3; cdr3_aa: CASSPQRTRIKDTQYF; cdr3_nt: TGTGCCAGCAGTCCACAACGGACTAGGATCAAAGATACGCAGTATTTT
v_call: TRBV7-8; clone_size: -; cdr3_length: 14; d_call: -; j_call: TRBJ1-1; cdr3_aa: CASSFPGRNTEAFF; cdr3_nt: TGTGCCAGCAGCTTTCCAGGGAGGAACACTGAAGCTTTCTTT
v_call: TRBV9; clone_size: -; cdr3_length: 16; d_call: -; j_call: TRBJ1-4; cdr3_aa: CASSVAVGPPNEKLFF; cdr3_nt: TGTGCCAGCAGCGTAGCAGTTGGCCCCCCTAATGAAAAACTGTTTTTT
v_call: TRBV2; clone_size: -; cdr3_length: 11; d_call: -; j_call: TRBJ2-5; cdr3_aa: CASSLAETQYF; cdr3_nt: TGTGCCAGCAGCCTGGCAGAGACCCAGTACTTC
v_call: TRBV6-1; clone_size: -; cdr3_length: 16; d_call: -; j_call: TRBJ1-4; cdr3_aa: CASSDEGGLFREKLFF; cdr3_nt: TGTGCCAGCAGTGATGAGGGAGGATTGTTTCGTGAAAAACTGTTTTTT
v_call: TRBV19; clone_size: -; cdr3_length: 15; d_call: TRBD2; j_call: TRBJ2-5; cdr3_aa: CASSIGGRPGETQYF; cdr3_nt: TGTGCCAGTAGTATTGGCGGGAGGCCAGGGGAGACCCAGTACTTC
v_call: TRBV27; clone_size: few; cdr3_length: 13; d_call: TRBD1; j_call: TRBJ1-2; cdr3_aa: CASSPQGDYGYTF; cdr3_nt: TGTGCCAGCAGCCCCCAGGGGGACTATGGCTACACCTTC
v_call: TRBV4-1; clone_size: -; cdr3_length: 15; d_call: -; j_call: TRBJ1-4; cdr3_aa: CASSQDQQVYEKLFF; cdr3_nt: TGCGCCAGCAGCCAAGATCAACAGGTGTATGAAAAACTGTTTTTT
v_call: TRBV29-1; clone_size: -; cdr3_length: 13; d_call: -; j_call: TRBJ2-2; cdr3_aa: CSVGKGVSGELFF; cdr3_nt: TGCAGCGTTGGAAAAGGTGTCTCCGGGGAGCTGTTTTTT
v_call: TRBV9; clone_size: -; cdr3_length: 12; d_call: -; j_call: TRBJ2-1; cdr3_aa: CASSPHLGEQFF; cdr3_nt: TGTGCCAGCAGCCCCCATTTGGGTGAGCAGTTCTTC
v_call: TRBV21-1; clone_size: -; cdr3_length: 13; d_call: -; j_call: TRBJ2-1; cdr3_aa: CASSSGPPAEQFF; cdr3_nt: TGTGCCAGCAGCAGCGGTCCCCCGGCAGAACAGTTCTTC
v_call: TRBV19; clone_size: -; cdr3_length: 15; d_call: -; j_call: TRBJ1-2; cdr3_aa: CASSIPPGQSYGYTF; cdr3_nt: TGTGCCAGTAGTATTCCGCCGGGGCAGAGCTATGGCTACACCTTC
v_call: TRBV11-1; clone_size: -; cdr3_length: 15; d_call: TRBD2; j_call: TRBJ2-7; cdr3_aa: CASSLAGSGKYEQYF; cdr3_nt: TGTGCCAGCAGCTTAGCGGGGAGCGGGAAGTACGAGCAGTACTTC
v_call: TRBV7-3; clone_size: once; cdr3_length: 15; d_call: -; j_call: TRBJ2-3; cdr3_aa: CASSPGGGVGNTQYF; cdr3_nt: TGTGCCAGCAGTCCTGGGGGCGGGGTCGGGAATACGCAGTATTTT
v_call: TRBV28; clone_size: -; cdr3_length: 18; d_call: TRBD1; j_call: TRBJ2-7; cdr3_aa: CASSLVSFLGQGPYEQYF; cdr3_nt: TGTGCCAGCAGTTTAGTATCCTTCTTAGGACAGGGTCCCTACGAGCAGTACTTC
v_call: TRBV7-2; clone_size: -; cdr3_length: 15; d_call: -; j_call: TRBJ2-5; cdr3_aa: CASSSPDRYQETQYF; cdr3_nt: TGTGCCAGCAGCTCACCCGACAGGTACCAAGAGACCCAGTACTTC
v_call: TRBV28; clone_size: -; cdr3_length: 17; d_call: -; j_call: TRBJ1-2; cdr3_aa: CASSPRDGMLRNYGYTF; cdr3_nt: TGTGCCAGCAGTCCCCGCGATGGGATGTTGAGAAACTATGGCTACACCTTC
v_call: TRBV11-3; clone_size: -; cdr3_length: 10; d_call: -; j_call: TRBJ2-7; cdr3_aa: CASSMTGKYF; cdr3_nt: TGTGCCAGCAGCATGACAGGCAAGTACTTC
v_call: TRBV10-2; clone_size: -; cdr3_length: 14; d_call: -; j_call: TRBJ1-2; cdr3_aa: CASSETVTNYGYTF; cdr3_nt: TGCGCCAGCAGTGAGACAGTGACTAACTATGGCTACACCTTC
v_call: TRBV6-5; clone_size: -; cdr3_length: 12; d_call: -; j_call: TRBJ2-7; cdr3_aa: CASSSTDYEQYF; cdr3_nt: TGTGCCAGCAGTTCCACTGACTACGAGCAGTACTTC
v_call: TRBV27; clone_size: -; cdr3_length: 17; d_call: -; j_call: TRBJ2-1; cdr3_aa: CASSFEVRQGVSNEQFF; cdr3_nt: TGTGCCAGCAGTTTCGAGGTACGTCAGGGAGTTTCCAATGAGCAGTTCTTC
v_call: TRBV5-4; clone_size: -; cdr3_length: 16; d_call: TRBD2; j_call: TRBJ2-7; cdr3_aa: CASSPSLAGLSYEQYF; cdr3_nt: TGTGCCAGCAGCCCCTCCCTAGCGGGCCTAAGCTACGAGCAGTACTTC
v_call: TRBV5-6; clone_size: -; cdr3_length: 17; d_call: TRBD1; j_call: TRBJ1-3; cdr3_aa: CASSLPTGVRSGNTIYF; cdr3_nt: TGTGCCAGCAGCTTGCCGACAGGGGTTCGCTCTGGAAACACCATATATTTT
v_call: TRBV28; clone_size: -; cdr3_length: 15; d_call: TRBD2; j_call: TRBJ2-3; cdr3_aa: CASGNSGGGTDTQYF; cdr3_nt: TGTGCCAGCGGGAACAGCGGGGGAGGCACAGATACGCAGTATTTT
v_call: TRBV6-1; clone_size: -; cdr3_length: 16; d_call: -; j_call: TRBJ1-1; cdr3_aa: CASSEGSRVGGSEAFF; cdr3_nt: TGTGCCAGCAGTGAAGGTTCTAGGGTGGGGGGGAGTGAAGCTTTCTTT
v_call: TRBV28; clone_size: -; cdr3_length: 13; d_call: -; j_call: TRBJ2-4; cdr3_aa: CASSLEQVGIQYF; cdr3_nt: TGTGCCAGCAGTTTAGAGCAGGTTGGCATTCAGTACTTC
v_call: TRBV28; clone_size: -; cdr3_length: 10; d_call: -; j_call: TRBJ2-7; cdr3_aa: CASSGREQYF; cdr3_nt: TGTGCCAGTTCAGGGCGCGAGCAGTACTTC
v_call: TRBV7-2; clone_size: few; cdr3_length: 14; d_call: -; j_call: TRBJ2-7; cdr3_aa: CASSLAASSYEQYF; cdr3_nt: TGTGCCAGCAGCTTAGCGGCTTCCTCCTACGAGCAGTACTTC
v_call: TRBV7-2; clone_size: -; cdr3_length: 14; d_call: -; j_call: TRBJ2-7; cdr3_aa: CASSSSPHWGEQYF; cdr3_nt: TGTGCCAGCAGCTCCTCGCCCCACTGGGGAGAGCAGTACTTC
v_call: TRBV11-3; clone_size: -; cdr3_length: 15; d_call: -; j_call: TRBJ2-2; cdr3_aa: CASSPHGGLTGELFF; cdr3_nt: TGTGCCAGCAGCCCCCATGGGGGCCTAACCGGGGAGCTGTTTTTT
v_call: TRBV10-3; clone_size: -; cdr3_length: 14; d_call: TRBD1; j_call: TRBJ1-2; cdr3_aa: CAISPGQGLDGYTF; cdr3_nt: TGTGCCATCAGCCCGGGACAGGGCCTCGATGGCTACACCTTC
v_call: TRBV6-1; clone_size: once; cdr3_length: 11; d_call: -; j_call: TRBJ2-1; cdr3_aa: CASSEAGEQFF; cdr3_nt: TGTGCCAGCAGTGAAGCGGGAGAGCAGTTCTTC